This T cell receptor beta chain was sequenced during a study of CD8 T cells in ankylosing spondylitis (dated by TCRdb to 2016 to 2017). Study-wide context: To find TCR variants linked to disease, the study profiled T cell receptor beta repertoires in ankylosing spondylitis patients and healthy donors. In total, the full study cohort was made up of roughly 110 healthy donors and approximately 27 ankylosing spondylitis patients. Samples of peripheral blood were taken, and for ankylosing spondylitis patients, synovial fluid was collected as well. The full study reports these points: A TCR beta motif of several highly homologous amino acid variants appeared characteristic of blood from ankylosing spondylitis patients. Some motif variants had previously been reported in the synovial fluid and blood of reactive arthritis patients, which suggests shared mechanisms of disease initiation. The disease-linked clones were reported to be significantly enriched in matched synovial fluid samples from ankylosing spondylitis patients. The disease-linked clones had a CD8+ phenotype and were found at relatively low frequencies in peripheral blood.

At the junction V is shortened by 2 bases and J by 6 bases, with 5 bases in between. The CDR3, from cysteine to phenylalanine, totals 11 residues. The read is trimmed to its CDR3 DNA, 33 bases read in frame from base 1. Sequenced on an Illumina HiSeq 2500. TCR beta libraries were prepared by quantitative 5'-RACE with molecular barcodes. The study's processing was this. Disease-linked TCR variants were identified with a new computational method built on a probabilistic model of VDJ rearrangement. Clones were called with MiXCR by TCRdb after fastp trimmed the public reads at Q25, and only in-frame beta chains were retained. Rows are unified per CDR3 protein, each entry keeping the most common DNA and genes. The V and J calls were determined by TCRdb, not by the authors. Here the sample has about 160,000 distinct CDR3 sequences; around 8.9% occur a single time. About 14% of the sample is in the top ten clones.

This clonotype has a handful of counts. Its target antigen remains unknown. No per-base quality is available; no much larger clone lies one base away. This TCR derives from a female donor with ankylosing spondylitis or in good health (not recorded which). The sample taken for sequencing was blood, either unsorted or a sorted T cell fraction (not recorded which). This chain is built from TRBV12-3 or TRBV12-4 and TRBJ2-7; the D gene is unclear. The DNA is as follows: TGTGCCAGCAGTTTAACCCTCGAGCAGTACTTC. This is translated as CASSLTLEQYF.